This T cell receptor beta chain was retrieved from a study of blood T cell repertoires in COVID-19. At the level of the study: The study drew acute and convalescent COVID-19 samples from the United States, Italy and Spain. PBMCs, B-cell-depleted T cells, or T cells were the source of the cDNA or gDNA that made up the material.

This CDR3 has 14 residues. With V trimmed by 7 bases and J by 10 bases, 12 bases remained unmatched. CDR1 and CDR2 from the germline V gene are MNHEY and SVGAGI. Original analysis: The authors estimated nucleated cell counts from reference gene primer amplification. Sequenced by immunoSEQ multiplex PCR; TCRdb stores in-frame clones only, minus some. V, J and clone size are those of that table, while D and trimming were read from the DNA. Among 110,000 to 150,000 clones, around three quarters were seen once, and the ten largest hold 3.5% to 4.5%. The receptor's source is a man in his 60s with acute or convalescent COVID-19. J is TRBJ1-1 and V is TRBV6-5; TRBD1 matches at 10 bases. The sample taken for sequencing was peripheral blood. CDR3: CASTPGGQGFRAFF. CDR3 in DNA: TGTGCCAGCACCCCGGGGGGACAGGGGTTTCGAGCTTTCTTT.